This T cell receptor beta chain was captured in a study of T-cell reconstitution after alpha-beta-depleted transplantation in children. The V end lost 0 bases, the J end lost 7 bases, and 13 bases lay between the germline ends. The CDR3 length is 13 residues. Germline V gives CDR1 SQVTM, CDR2 ANQGSEA. This clonotype has a handful of counts. Unique molecular identifiers were used in preparing the TCRbeta library. Each CDR3 protein is one row after TCRdb ran MiXCR on the PCR reads. The sample has some 350,000 distinct CDR3 sequences, around 15% seen once. The sequence was obtained from a male patient aged 2 to 10 who had a stem cell transplant for acute lymphoblastic leukemia, so the T cells may come from the graft donor. The source material was PBMCs, mostly from graft donor cells, sampled 360 days after TCRalphabeta/CD19-depleted stem cell transplant. The V and J genes are TRBV29-1 and TRBJ2-7; no clear D. In DNA form, the CDR3 reads TGCAGCGTTGAAGACCCCAAATCGGATGAGCAGTACTTC. This encodes CSVEDPKSDEQYF.